Listed here are 15 T cell receptor beta chains from one sample, sequenced in a study of shared clonotypes between healthy human individuals. Assay: immunoSEQ multiplex PCR; the TCRdb copy retains only in-frame clones and omits some. Of roughly 2.4 million clones in the sample, more than 90% were seen once. Sequencing was done on a sample of naive CD4+ T cells sorted from blood. This sample's subset: CD45RA+ positively selected. These receptors were collected from a man younger than 35 in good health.

V and J are TRBV5-1 and TRBJ1-2; 7 bases align to TRBD1. The ends lost 0 bases at V and 4 bases at J; junction bases unmatched: 6. Germline assignment: CDR1 SGHRS and CDR2 YFSETQ. The CDR3 contains 15 residues. DNA for the CDR3: TGCGCCAGCAGCTTGGGTCAGGGGGTCGGCTATGGCTACACCTTC. This sequence encodes CASSLGQGVGYGYTF.

The CDR3 sequence is CASSQDIGQYSYTDTQYF. CDR3 DNA: TGCGCCAGCAGCCAGGACATCGGACAGTACAGCTATACAGATACGCAGTATTTT. The chain combines TRBV4-1 with TRBJ2-3; D possibly corresponds to TRBD1 (6 bases). Germline assignment: CDR1 MGHRA and CDR2 YSYEKL. The CDR3 has 18 amino acids. Trimming pared 3 bases from V and 3 bases from J, leaving 22 bases between.

This chain uses TRBV5-4 with TRBJ1-4, with TRBD1 identical over 7 bases. Germline V CDR1 and CDR2: SGHNT, YYREEE (reference sequence). CDR3 length equals 15 residues. The DNA for the CDR3 is TGTGCGGGGCAAAACCAGGGGGGGCCGAATGAAAAACTGTTTTTT. Translating gives CAGQNQGGPNEKLFF.

The V gene is TRBV18, the J gene TRBJ2-7; 9 nucleotides agree with TRBD2. Trimming removed 3 bases from V and 3 bases from J; junction bases left unmatched: 6. This CDR3 contains 15 residues. Per the germline V gene, CDR1 is KGHSH and CDR2 is LQKENI. CDR3 amino acids: CASSPQREAYYEQYF. Here the CDR3 DNA reads TGTGCCAGCTCACCGCAGCGGGAGGCTTACTACGAGCAGTACTTC. The full variable domain, with the rest looked up from reference TRBV18 and TRBJ2-7, is NAGVMQNPRHLVRRRGQEARLRCSPMKGHSHVYWYRQLPEEGLKFMVYLQKENIIDESGMPKERFSAEFPKEGPSILRIQQVVRGDSAAYFCASSPQREAYYEQYFGPGTRLTVT.

In the case of this clone: Other DNA sequences within the sample encode an identical CDR3. The chain has TRBV7-9 and TRBJ2-1; 8 nucleotides agree with TRBD1. The CDR3 has 15 residues. Looked up from germline, CDR1 is SEHNR and CDR2 is FQNEAQ (reference sequence). Germline trimming cut 1 base from V and 1 base from J; bases unmatched to any gene: 0. CDR3 region: CASSLDRGSYNEQFF. The CDR3 nucleotides are TGTGCCAGCAGCTTAGACAGGGGGTCCTACAATGAGCAGTTCTTC.

The chain links TRBV7-2 to TRBJ2-2; D is possibly TRBD1 (5 bases). Trimming pared 2 bases from V and 5 bases from J, leaving 15 bases between. The CDR3 covers 16 residues. Germline-derived CDR1 and CDR2 are SGHTA and FQGNSA. The chain's CDR3 is CASSLLWGRKTGELFF. The DNA for the CDR3 is TGTGCCAGCAGCTTATTGTGGGGCAGAAAGACCGGGGAGCTGTTTTTT.

The CDR3 here is CASSQDWASGTANNSPLHF. As DNA, the CDR3 is TGTGCCAGCAGCCAAGATTGGGCCTCAGGGACAGCTAATAATTCACCCCTCCACTTT. V gene TRBV4-2 combines with J gene TRBJ1-6; 7 bases are shared with TRBD1. From germline, CDR1 is LGHNA and CDR2 YNFKEQ. CDR3 length equals 19 residues. Trimming took 0 bases from V and 5 from J; bases not matched to a gene: 13.

Concerning this clone: Different DNA sequences within this sample yield the same CDR3. The chain has TRBV5-1 and TRBJ2-2, with D perhaps matching TRBD2 (5 bases). Germline V gene data show CDR1 as SGHRS and CDR2 as YFSETQ. The CDR3 consists of 15 residues. With 0 bases removed from V and 1 base from J, the gap between germline ends came to 7 bases. The DNA for the CDR3 is TGCGCCAGCAGCTTGGATCGGGAGAACACCGGGGAGCTGTTTTTT. This encodes CASSLDRENTGELFF.

This chain connects TRBV28 to TRBJ2-7; unclear D gene. Looked up from germline, CDR1 is MDHEN and CDR2 is SYDVKM. The CDR3 extends over 16 amino acids. V dropped 3 bases and J dropped 1 base, with 16 bases sitting between them. The CDR3 DNA follows: TGTGCCAGCAGTTTCAATCTAGAGAGTTGGTCCTACGAGCAGTACTTC. Protein product: CASSFNLESWSYEQYF.

The V call is TRBV6-5, the J call TRBJ2-7, with D perhaps matching TRBD1 (5 bases). The CDR3 consists of 15 residues. Germline V gives CDR1 MNHEY, CDR2 SVGAGI. Trimming pared 1 base from V and 5 bases from J, leaving 15 bases between. CDR3 coding DNA: TGTGCCAGCAGTTACTTTGCACAGGCTGGGAACGAGCAGTACTTC. The encoded protein is CASSYFAQAGNEQYF.

This clone occurred once. This sequence joins TRBV10-3 and TRBJ2-7, with 8 bases fitting TRBD1. This CDR3 has 15 residues. Looked up from germline, CDR1 is ENHRY and CDR2 is SYGVKD. With V trimmed by 4 bases and J by 2 bases, 7 bases remained unmatched. This chain's CDR3 is CAISGGQGAAYEQYF. In nucleotides, the CDR3 is TGTGCCATCAGTGGAGGGCAGGGGGCCGCCTACGAGCAGTACTTC.

J is TRBJ2-2 and V is TRBV28; 8 bases map to TRBD1. The CDR3 is 15 residues long. V shed 3 bases, J shed 7 bases, and the junction held 7 bases outside the gene matches. Looked up from germline, CDR1 is MDHEN and CDR2 is SYDVKM. CDR3 protein: CASSLRQGANGELFF. CDR3 DNA sequence: TGTGCCAGCAGTTTGAGGCAGGGGGCAAACGGGGAGCTGTTTTTT.

This clone appeared a single time. CDR3 region: CASSLGNSNQPQHF. The CDR3 coding sequence is TGTGCCAGCAGCTTAGGCAATAGCAATCAGCCCCAGCATTTT. V usage is TRBV7-2 and J usage is TRBJ1-5; D not resolved. V lost 1 base, J lost 0 bases, and 4 bases lay in between. Per germline, CDR1 SGHTA and CDR2 FQGNSA. The CDR3 extends over 14 amino acids.

The rearrangement uses TRBV6-5 and TRBJ2-1, with 9 nucleotides matching TRBD2. The germline gives CDR1 MNHEY, CDR2 SVGAGI. This CDR3 is 15 amino acids long. With 5 bases clipped from V and 5 bases from J, the junction kept 7 bases outside the gene matches. This CDR3 is CASSAETSGNNEQFF. In DNA, the CDR3 is TGTGCCAGCAGTGCAGAGACTAGCGGTAACAATGAGCAGTTCTTC.

The chain's CDR3 is CASSLVGDYGYTF. The CDR3 bases are TGTGCCAGCAGCTTAGTCGGAGACTATGGCTACACCTTC. The gene calls are TRBV7-6 and TRBJ1-2; D ambiguous. V was shortened by 1 base and J by 3 bases, with 6 bases between the two germline ends. This CDR3 region has 13 residues. Germline assignment: CDR1 SGHVS and CDR2 FNYEAQ.